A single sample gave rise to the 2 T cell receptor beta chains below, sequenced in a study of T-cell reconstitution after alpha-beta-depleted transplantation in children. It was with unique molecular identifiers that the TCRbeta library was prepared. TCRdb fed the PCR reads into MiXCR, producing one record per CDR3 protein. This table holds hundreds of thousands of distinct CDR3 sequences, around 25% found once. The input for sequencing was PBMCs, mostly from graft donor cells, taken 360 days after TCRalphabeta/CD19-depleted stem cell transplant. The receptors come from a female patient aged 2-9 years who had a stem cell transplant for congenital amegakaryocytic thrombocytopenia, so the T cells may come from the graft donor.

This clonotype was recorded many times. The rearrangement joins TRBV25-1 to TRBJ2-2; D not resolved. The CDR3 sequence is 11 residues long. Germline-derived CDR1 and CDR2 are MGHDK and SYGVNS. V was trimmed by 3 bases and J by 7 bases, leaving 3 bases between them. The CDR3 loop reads CASSDGGELFF. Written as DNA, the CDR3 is TGTGCCAGCAGTGATGGCGGGGAGCTGTTTTTT.

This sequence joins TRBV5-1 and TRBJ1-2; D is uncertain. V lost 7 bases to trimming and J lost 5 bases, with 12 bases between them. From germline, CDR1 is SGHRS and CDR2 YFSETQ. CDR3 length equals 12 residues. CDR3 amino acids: CASGPTDYGYTF. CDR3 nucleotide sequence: TGCGCCAGCGGCCCCACGGATTATGGCTACACCTTC.